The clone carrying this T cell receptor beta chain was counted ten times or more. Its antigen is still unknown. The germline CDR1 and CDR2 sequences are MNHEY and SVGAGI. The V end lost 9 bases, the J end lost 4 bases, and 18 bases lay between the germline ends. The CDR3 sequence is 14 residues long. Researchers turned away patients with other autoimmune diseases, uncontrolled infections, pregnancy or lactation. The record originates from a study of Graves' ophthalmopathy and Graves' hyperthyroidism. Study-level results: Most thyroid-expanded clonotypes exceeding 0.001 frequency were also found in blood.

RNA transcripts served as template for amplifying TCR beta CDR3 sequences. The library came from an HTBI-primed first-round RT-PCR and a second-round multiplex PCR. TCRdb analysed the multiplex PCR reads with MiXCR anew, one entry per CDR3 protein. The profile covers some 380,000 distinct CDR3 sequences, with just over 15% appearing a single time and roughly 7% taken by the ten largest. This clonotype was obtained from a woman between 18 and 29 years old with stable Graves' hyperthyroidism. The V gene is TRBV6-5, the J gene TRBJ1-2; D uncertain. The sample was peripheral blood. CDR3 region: CASRPGIPPYGYTF. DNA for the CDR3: TGTGCCAGTCGACCTGGTATCCCTCCCTATGGCTACACCTTC.